This T cell receptor beta chain is from a study of cytomegalovirus exposure and HLA in healthy donors. Study summary: Earlier, fewer than 140 million unique TCR beta sequences were recovered from some 200 million T cells by an analysis.

Donors likely had unrecorded immune exposures despite being nominally healthy when sampled. Study-wide points: Immune exposure data for these donors was limited to CMV serostatus.

V was pared by 7 bases and J by 3 bases, with 12 bases between. This CDR3 spans 13 amino acids. The germline gives CDR1 LNHDA, CDR2 SQIVND (reference sequence). Relative to its sample, this clone is medium-sized. Its specificity is unknown. PCR amplification relied on 60 Vbeta primers (plus 13 Jbeta primers). As originally analysed: Unique TCR beta chains totaled some 81 million in a later count, with around 12 million of them shared. Produced via immunoSEQ multiplex PCR; TCRdb's table is partial and in-frame only. V, J and clone size were drawn from that table, and D and trimming were deduced from the DNA. Of around 130,000 clones in the sample, roughly 70% were seen once.

The TCR originated in a woman in her thirties or forties in good health and CMV-seropositive. Sequencing used PBMCs. The chain couples TRBV19 to TRBJ1-2; D unresolved. CDR3 residues: CASKLSGDYGYTF. The CDR3 DNA is TGTGCCAGTAAGCTCTCCGGGGACTATGGCTACACCTTC.